This T cell receptor (beta chain) was recovered during a study of T cells in Graves' hyperthyroidism and ophthalmopathy. The overall study: Peripheral blood sampling occurred at initial diagnosis, before any treatment.

Disease duration under 2 months; hyperthyroidism patients were aged 18 to 65. Not enrolled were patients with uncontrolled infection, other autoimmune disease, pregnancy or lactation. TCR beta CDR3 sequences were amplified from RNA transcripts. The HTBI primer set was used in a first-round RT-PCR of the TCR CDR3. TCRdb reanalysed the multiplex PCR reads using MiXCR and keeps one entry per CDR3 protein. The sample has fewer than 450,000 distinct CDR3 sequences, roughly 15% seen once. Ten or more counts support this clonotype. CDR3 length equals 16 residues. Germline V CDR1 and CDR2: MDHEN, SYDVKM. V was pared by 4 bases and J by 5 bases, with 20 bases between.

This chain joins TRBV28 and TRBJ1-2; D remains ambiguous. The specimen was blood. The receptor's source is a woman aged 30 to 39 with Graves' hyperthyroidism that later progressed to Graves' ophthalmopathy. CDR3 coding DNA: TGTGCCAGCAGTTACGATTTAGATTGGACGGTTTATGGCTACACCTTC. It is translated as CASSYDLDWTVYGYTF.